This section outlines one T cell receptor (beta chain) sequence together with its context. This record comes from a study of cytomegalovirus exposure and HLA in healthy donors. PCR was performed using 60 Vbeta and 13 Jbeta primers. Using immunoSEQ multiplex PCR, the repertoire was profiled, and TCRdb retains in-frame clones only, with some absent. The repertoire holds some 200,000 clones, with more than 65% as singletons. This CDR3 spans 16 amino acids. The germline CDR1 and CDR2 sequences are SEHNR and FQNEAQ (reference sequence). With V trimmed by 5 bases and J by 0 bases, 2 bases remained unmatched.

Sequencing input: PBMCs. V gene TRBV7-9 combines with J gene TRBJ2-3; 13 nucleotides align to TRBD2. This sequence originates from a man between 45 and 60 years old in good health and CMV-seronegative. The CDR3 is CASSELAGGSTDTQYF. The CDR3 nucleotides read TGTGCCAGCAGCGAACTAGCGGGGGGGAGCACAGATACGCAGTATTTT.